These 18 T cell receptor beta chains originate from one sample sequenced in a study of Ad26.COV2.S vaccination and SARS-CoV-2 variants (dated by TCRdb to 2020 to 2022). In the paper's terms, the treatment or condition label means: around 19 received Ad26.COV2.S at low or high dose, single or two shots; roughly 5 received placebo; per-sample allocation not given. Repertoires of vaccine and placebo recipients were sequenced from samples collected on day 63 after the first injection. Receptors were amplified or captured by the immunoSEQ multiplex PCR assay. The table comes from immuneACCESS by way of TCRdb, which keeps in-frame sequences with V and J called. Part of the clones is missing from these tables; in studies checked, under half for an unresolved V gene and the rest for unknown reasons. The sample profile shows 410,000 or so clones; 75% to 95% of them were found once. Clones ranked in the top ten supply over 9% of the sample.

The sequenced sample was peripheral blood, obtained in a trial of Ad26.COV2.S vaccine versus placebo. These receptors were obtained from a person aged 18-65 years who received the Ad26.COV2.S COVID-19 vaccine or a placebo.

The V and J genes are TRBV30 and TRBJ2-7, with a weak D call TRBD2 (5 bases). This CDR3 contains 14 residues. With 0 bases removed from V and 0 bases from J, the gap between germline ends came to 9 bases. The germline gives CDR1 GTSNPN, CDR2 SVGIG (reference sequence). The CDR3, as DNA: TGTGCCTGGAGTGTTCGGGATATCTCCTACGAGCAGTACTTC. It yields the protein CAWSVRDISYEQYF.

V usage is TRBV18 and J usage is TRBJ1-5, with 8 bases lining up with TRBD1. Losses at the gene ends were 3 bases for V and 2 bases for J; bases not matched to a gene: 3. The CDR3 spans 15 residues. In germline, CDR1 is KGHSH, CDR2 LQKENI. The CDR3 loop reads CASSPGQGGNQPQHF. The CDR3 region has the DNA TGTGCCAGCTCACCCGGACAGGGTGGCAATCAGCCCCAGCATTTT. Full variable domain (remainder filled in from reference TRBV18 and TRBJ1-5): NAGVMQNPRHLVRRRGQEARLRCSPMKGHSHVYWYRQLPEEGLKFMVYLQKENIIDESGMPKERFSAEFPKEGPSILRIQQVVRGDSAAYFCASSPGQGGNQPQHFGDGTRLSIL.

This sequence joins TRBV7-6 and TRBJ2-7; D perhaps matches TRBD2 (5 bases). This CDR3 is 12 amino acids long. Looked up from germline, CDR1 is SGHVS and CDR2 is FNYEAQ. The germline V and J ends were trimmed by 2 bases and 7 bases, with 9 bases remaining between them. The CDR3 sequence is CASSLSTGEQYF. The DNA of the CDR3 is TGTGCCAGCAGCTTAAGCACGGGGGAGCAGTACTTC.

This chain links TRBV29-1 with TRBJ1-2; D not resolved. Germline V CDR1 and CDR2: SQVTM, ANQGSEA. V shed 7 bases and J shed 5 bases, with 14 bases lying between them. This CDR3 comprises 12 residues. The CDR3 loop is CSAAGGAYGYTF. CDR3 coding DNA: TGCAGCGCCGCAGGAGGTGCTTATGGCTACACCTTC.

This chain uses TRBV15 with TRBJ1-2, with a weak D call TRBD1 (6 bases). In germline, CDR1 is LNHNV, CDR2 YYDKDF (reference sequence). Trimming stripped 5 bases from V and 0 bases from J, with 10 bases between. This CDR3 spans 14 amino acids. The chain's CDR3 is CATSVDRTNYGYTF. In DNA, the CDR3 is TGTGCCACCAGCGTGGACAGAACTAACTATGGCTACACCTTC.

V is TRBV30 and J is TRBJ2-3, with 10 bases aligning to TRBD2. The length of the CDR3 is 15 residues. V was pared by 2 bases and J by 2 bases, with 4 bases of the junction left unmatched. Per germline, CDR1 GTSNPN and CDR2 SVGIG (reference sequence). The CDR3 protein is CAWSPGTSVTDTQYF. In DNA, the CDR3 is TGTGCCTGGAGTCCCGGGACTAGCGTCACAGATACGCAGTATTTT.

The V and J genes are TRBV5-3 and TRBJ2-7; D unresolved. TRBV5-3 counts as an open reading frame of uncertain function. The CDR3 runs 16 residues. V lost 4 bases, J lost 4 bases, and 21 bases lay in between. The chain's CDR3 is CARSEEKRCIYYEQYF. For the CDR3, the DNA is TGTGCCAGAAGCGAAGAAAAAAGGTGTATTTATTACGAGCAGTACTTC.

The chain uses TRBV27 and TRBJ2-7; D is possibly TRBD2 (5 bases). CDR3 length equals 14 residues. V gave up 6 bases and J gave up 1 base, with 13 bases separating them. Germline-derived CDR1 and CDR2 are MNHEY and SMNVEV (reference sequence). CDR3 sequence: CASRNYRESYEQYF. Here the CDR3 DNA reads TGTGCCAGCAGAAACTACCGGGAATCCTACGAGCAGTACTTC.

In nucleotides, the CDR3 is TGTGCCAGCAGCAGGGACAGGGACACTGAAGCTTTCTTT. Translated: CASSRDRDTEAFF. V usage is TRBV7-2 and J usage is TRBJ1-1; 9 nucleotides agree with TRBD1. V shed 5 bases and J 3 bases; nucleotides not matched to a gene: 1. Per the germline V gene, CDR1 is SGHTA and CDR2 is FQGNSA. This CDR3 is 13 amino acids long.

This sequence joins TRBV7-3 and TRBJ2-5; 11 bases are shared with TRBD2. This CDR3 spans 18 amino acids. The ends lost 4 bases at V and 6 bases at J; junction bases unmatched: 16. Germline loops: CDR1 SGHTA, CDR2 FQGTGA. Here the CDR3 DNA reads TGTGCCAGCAGCTGGGGACTAGCGGACCGGTGGTGGGTAAAGACCCAGTACTTC. Translation gives CASSWGLADRWWVKTQYF.

This chain connects TRBV10-1 to TRBJ2-2; D ambiguous. Per germline, CDR1 WNHNN and CDR2 SYGVQD (reference sequence). The V gene lost 3 bases and the J gene lost 8 bases, with 10 bases spanning the gap. This CDR3 contains 13 residues. The DNA of the CDR3 is TGCGCCAGCAGTGATGTCCGGCGAGGGGAGCTGTTTTTT. It encodes CASSDVRRGELFF.

J is TRBJ2-3 and V is TRBV7-9; 7 bases map to TRBD2. Trimming cost V 11 bases and J 3 bases; bases outside gene matches: 8. In germline, CDR1 is SEHNR, CDR2 FQNEAQ (reference sequence). There are 13 residues in the CDR3. This CDR3 reads CAGCGSGTDTQYF. Written as DNA, the CDR3 is TGTGCCGGTTGCGGGAGTGGAACAGATACGCAGTATTTT.

The rearrangement links TRBV28 to TRBJ2-3; D not resolved. Trimming left V 2 bases short and J 5 bases short, with 11 bases between. The CDR3 is 14 residues long. Germline V gene lookup returns CDR1 MDHEN and CDR2 SYDVKM. The CDR3 protein is CASSLGRPVDTQYF. CDR3 DNA: TGTGCCAGCAGTTTAGGGCGGCCGGTAGATACGCAGTATTTT.

This rearrangement joins TRBV29-1 to TRBJ1-1; 9 bases line up with TRBD1. The V and J ends lost 6 bases and 5 bases, in that order; junction bases with no gene match: 19. This CDR3 comprises 17 residues. In germline, CDR1 is SQVTM, CDR2 ANQGSEA. This CDR3 reads CSVQKPGQGPRGTEAFF. CDR3 in DNA: TGCAGCGTCCAGAAACCGGGACAGGGACCCAGAGGGACTGAAGCTTTCTTT.

V gene TRBV6-5 combines with J gene TRBJ2-1, with 11 bases lining up with TRBD2. Germline V gene lookup returns CDR1 MNHEY and CDR2 SVGAGI. This CDR3 is 15 amino acids long. V trimming: 6 bases; J trimming: 5 bases; junction bases outside the gene matches: 6. The DNA for the CDR3 is TGTGCCAGCAGCCGACTAGCGGGACCCAACAATGAGCAGTTCTTC. Residues: CASSRLAGPNNEQFF.

The chain joins TRBV5-1 to TRBJ2-2; D call uncertain. Germline assignment: CDR1 SGHRS and CDR2 YFSETQ. Trimming removed 2 bases at V and 3 bases at J, with 14 bases between. The CDR3 runs 16 residues. CDR3 sequence (DNA): TGCGCCAGCAGCTTAGCCAGCCTAGGTGACACCGGGGAGCTGTTTTTT. Protein product: CASSLASLGDTGELFF.

The V and J genes are TRBV7-8 and TRBJ1-2; 10 bases fit TRBD1. CDR3 length: 15 amino acids. Per the germline V gene, CDR1 is SGHVS and CDR2 is FQNEAQ. V was pared by 3 bases and J by 7 bases, with 8 bases of the junction left unmatched. The CDR3: CASSFAPGTGVGYTF. The CDR3 DNA reads as TGTGCCAGCAGCTTCGCCCCCGGGACAGGGGTTGGCTACACCTTC.

This chain links TRBV5-5 with TRBJ2-7, with D perhaps matching TRBD1 (6 bases). Trimming removed 1 base from V and 1 base from J, with 9 bases in between. This CDR3 has 14 residues. Per germline, CDR1 SGHKS and CDR2 YYEKEE (reference sequence). The CDR3 DNA reads TGTGCCAGCAGCTTGACAGGGTATTCCTACGAGCAGTACTTC. Translated: CASSLTGYSYEQYF.